This T cell receptor beta chain was retrieved from a study of T cell repertoires in cytomegalovirus infection. As for the study in general: Recently identified HLA-C-restricted CMV epitopes were among the peptides used. It can be stated that public TCR beta signatures indicated CMV infection as well as a matching HLA type. Study-wide points: Public TCR beta family frequency separated CMV-and-HLA carriers, including in an independent cohort.

This CDR3 is built from 13 residues. With V trimmed by 4 bases and J by 6 bases, 5 bases remained unmatched. Germline CDR1 and CDR2: GTSNPN and SVGIG (reference sequence). TCRdb reprocessed the reads via MiXCR and lists one record per CDR3 protein. The sample carries hundreds of thousands of distinct CDR3 sequences, about 33% recorded once. Comments on this clonotype: The target antigen is unknown.

The chain carries TRBV30 and TRBJ1-2, with 10 positions matching TRBD1. The sequencing used cultured PBMCs, collected from culture after CMV antigen stimulation. The TCR was taken from a human donor in good health (CMV status not recorded). Some clones in this sample may be carry-over from other donors' samples. The CDR3 DNA reads as TGTGCCTGGACCCGGGACAGGGGACATGGCTACACCTTC. It is translated as CAWTRDRGHGYTF.